This entry features one T cell receptor beta chain sequence. It has no known antigen specificity. No much larger clone exists at a distance of one base, and base qualities are not known. This specimen comes from a study of CD8 T cells in Susac syndrome (dated by TCRdb to about 2019). Turning to the overall study: Repertoire sequencing was used to test whether CD8+ T cell activation and differentiation in Susac syndrome was antigen driven. What the work shows at the level of the full study, not this receptor alone: The study acknowledged that relatively few individuals were included in the TCR sequencing and HLA analysis.

Relative to germline, V is missing 4 bases and J is missing 1 base, with 3 bases of the junction outside any gene match. From a lookup of the germline V gene (reference sequence), CDR1 and CDR2 are DFQATT and SNEGSKA. Inclusive of the bounding cysteine and phenylalanine, the CDR3 is 13 residues long. The only DNA kept is the CDR3, 39 bases in frame from the first base. RNA was extracted using the RNeasy kit, and roughly 0.45 to 1 microgram was reverse transcribed with random hexamers. TCR beta CDR3 regions were amplified with the immunoSEQ multiplex PCR assay covering 54 Vbeta and 13 Jbeta segments. PCR amplification bias was corrected by using a synthetic template baseline for primer optimization and computational correction. Concerning the study's data processing: Reads were annotated to V, D and J genes according to IMGT and were analyzed with immunoSEQ Analyzer, with only productive sequences retained. Clonality was calculated as one minus the Shannon entropy normalized by log2 of the number of productive unique sequences. For each patient and control, public and private clones were evaluated among the 100 most prevalent clones. Susac-specific clones were defined as absent from healthy and MS cohorts, around 970 published viral clones and other ImmuneACCESS disease sequences. In-frame beta chains were kept once TCRdb had trimmed the public reads at Q25 with fastp and called clones with MiXCR. Each CDR3 protein appears once, grouped with its most common genes and DNA. These V and J calls rely on TCRdb rather than the paper's analysis. The sample has 150,000 to 250,000 distinct CDR3 sequences on record, roughly 95% of them singletons. About 0.096% of the sample goes to the ten largest clones.

Peripheral blood CD8+ and CD4+ T cells from healthy donors, Susac syndrome patients and multiple sclerosis patients were profiled using high-throughput TCR beta sequencing. Treatment-naive patients with stable or active relapsing-remitting disease fulfilling revised McDonald criteria were used as multiple sclerosis controls. CD8+ TEMRA cells were enriched by FACS, while bulk CD8+ and CD4+ T cells were purified by magnetic negative isolation. Blood was drawn into EDTA tubes, processed within 24 hours, and PBMCs were isolated by density gradient centrifugation. PBMCs intended for TCR sequencing were cryopreserved in liquid nitrogen and were subsequently thawed in a 37 degrees C water bath. The sorted or isolated CD4+, CD8+ and CD8+ TEMRA cells had a purity of 90% or higher.

The sequence is built from TRBV20-1 and TRBJ2-5, and 7 junctional nucleotides match TRBD1. The source of this sequence is a human donor with multiple sclerosis. The material sequenced was CD4+ T cells from PBMCs. The nucleotide sequence reads as follows: TGCAGTGCTAACCGGGACAGCCAAGAGACCCAGTACTTC. Protein translation: CSANRDSQETQYF.